This entry lists 17 T cell receptor beta chains sequenced from one sample in a study of blood T cell repertoires in COVID-19. Profiled with immunoSEQ multiplex PCR; TCRdb holds only in-frame clones, not every one. The repertoire holds under 300,000 clones, with roughly 84% as singletons. What was sequenced was PBMCs or T cells enriched from blood (not recorded which). The origin of the receptors is a woman aged 45-59 years who had been exposed to COVID-19.

The gene calls are TRBV12-3 or TRBV12-4 and TRBJ1-2; possible D gene TRBD1, 5 bases. The CDR3 runs 12 residues. V lost 4 bases, J lost 7 bases, and 10 bases lay in between. The chain's CDR3 is CASSSTDSGYTF. Written as DNA, the CDR3 is TGTGCCAGCAGTTCTACCGACAGTGGCTACACCTTC.

V usage is TRBV6-2 or TRBV6-3 and J usage is TRBJ2-2, with 8 bases that match TRBD2. Germline values: CDR1 MNHEY, CDR2 SVGEGT. V trimming: 6 bases; J trimming: 2 bases; junction bases outside the gene matches: 8. The CDR3 sequence is 16 residues long. The CDR3 loop reads CASSTPRGENTGELFF. CDR3 nucleotides: TGTGCCAGCAGCACACCGCGGGGGGAAAACACCGGGGAGCTGTTTTTT.

This chain uses TRBV18 with TRBJ1-1; 8 bases fit TRBD1. This CDR3 spans 15 amino acids. CDR1 and CDR2 from the germline V gene are KGHSH and LQKENI. The V gene end was trimmed by 2 bases and the J gene end by 6 bases; junction bases not matched to a gene: 8. The CDR3 coding sequence is TGTGCCAGCTCACCATATGACAGGGGATGGGCTGAAGCTTTCTTT. This codes for CASSPYDRGWAEAFF.

This clone was counted a few times. This chain links TRBV5-1 with TRBJ2-1; TRBD2 agrees at 11 bases. This CDR3 contains 14 residues. Germline CDR1 reads SGHRS; CDR2 reads YFSETQ. V was pared by 5 bases and J by 6 bases, with 4 bases of the junction left unmatched. The CDR3 loop reads CASSPGTSGNEQFF. The CDR3 DNA reads TGCGCCAGCAGTCCCGGGACTAGCGGCAATGAGCAGTTCTTC.

The chain combines TRBV27 with TRBJ2-7; 8 nucleotides agree with TRBD2. With 4 bases clipped from V and 5 bases from J, the junction kept 4 bases outside the gene matches. Germline V lookup: CDR1 MNHEY, CDR2 SMNVEV (reference sequence). This CDR3 contains 13 residues. DNA of the CDR3: TGTGCCAGCAGTTCCCGGGAGGGAGACGAGCAGTACTTC. This encodes CASSSREGDEQYF.

The chain has TRBV7-2 and TRBJ2-1; D gene uncertain. Germline CDR1 reads SGHTA; CDR2 reads FQGNSA. The CDR3 extends over 15 amino acids. V was pared by 0 bases and J by 4 bases, with 10 bases between. This chain's CDR3 is CASSLAYGYYNEQFF. CDR3 DNA: TGTGCCAGCAGCTTAGCCTACGGGTATTACAATGAGCAGTTCTTC.

In its sample, this clone was seen a few times. The CDR3 protein is CASSDRDSRETQYF. The DNA of the CDR3 is TGTGCCAGCAGCGACCGGGACAGCAGAGAGACCCAGTACTTC. The chain links TRBV11-1 to TRBJ2-5, with 7 bases that match TRBD1. Germline CDR1 SGHAT, CDR2 FQDESV (reference sequence). The CDR3 runs 14 residues. V trimming: 5 bases; J trimming: 4 bases; junction bases outside the gene matches: 7.

This clone was counted a single time. The chain joins TRBV19 to TRBJ2-1; 9 nucleotides agree with TRBD2. Trimming took 4 bases from V and 8 from J; bases not matched to a gene: 12. The CDR3 consists of 16 residues. The germline CDR1 and CDR2 sequences are LNHDA and SQIVND (reference sequence). CDR3 bases: TGTGCCAGTAGTAGGCGCGGGGGGGCCTCGGGCGATGAGCAGTTCTTC. Translating it yields CASSRRGGASGDEQFF.

The chain links TRBV21-1 to TRBJ2-2; the DNA was not used to check the table's D call, TRBD2. TRBV21-1 is classified as a pseudogene. This CDR3 region has 18 residues. Written as DNA, the CDR3 is TGTGCCAGCGAGCCCGACGCGTTGGGGGGGCGCCTCCCCGGGGAGCTGTTTTTT. This codes for CASEPDALGGRLPGELFF.

V and J are TRBV18 and TRBJ2-7, with a possible D match to TRBD2 (6 bases). Trimming removed 1 base at V and 3 bases at J, with 10 bases between. CDR1 is KGHSH, CDR2 LQKENI, per germline. The CDR3 is made up of 14 amino acids. CDR3 DNA: TGTGCCAGCTCACCACGCGGGGCAATCTACGAGCAGTACTTC. Protein: CASSPRGAIYEQYF.

This clone was recorded only once. V and J are TRBV19 and TRBJ1-2; D remains ambiguous. Germline V gene sequence: CDR1 LNHDA, CDR2 SQIVND (reference sequence). V lost 3 bases, J lost 2 bases, and 10 bases lay in between. The CDR3 length is 14 residues. The CDR3 coding sequence is TGTGCCAGTAGTATCGGACTGTTGAACTATGGCTACACCTTC. This sequence encodes CASSIGLLNYGYTF. Variable domain in full (rest from reference TRBV19 and TRBJ1-2): DGGITQSPKYLFRKEGQNVTLSCEQNLNHDAMYWYRQDPGQGLRLIYYSQIVNDFQKGDIAEGYSVSREKKESFPLTVTSAQKNPTAFYLCASSIGLLNYGYTFGSGTRLTVV.

This sequence joins TRBV18 and TRBJ1-2; tentative D call: TRBD1 (5 bases). The CDR3 sequence is 13 residues long. The V gene lost 1 base and the J gene lost 6 bases, with 9 bases spanning the gap. The germline gives CDR1 KGHSH, CDR2 LQKENI. CDR3 coding DNA: TGTGCCAGCTCACCACGGGGCGCTGATGGCTACACCTTC. Its translation is CASSPRGADGYTF.

This clone was seen only once. The V and J genes are TRBV2 and TRBJ1-5, with D perhaps matching TRBD1 (6 bases). This CDR3 has 15 residues. V lost 6 bases and J 2 bases, leaving 14 bases between the germline ends. Germline V lookup: CDR1 SNHLY, CDR2 FYNNEI. The chain's CDR3 is CASSYARGGNQPQHF. The CDR3, as DNA: TGTGCCAGCAGCTACGCCAGGGGAGGCAATCAGCCCCAGCATTTT.

The chain couples TRBV6-5 to TRBJ1-4; perhaps TRBD1 as D (6 bases). V was pared by 7 bases and J by 2 bases, with 14 bases between. CDR1 is MNHEY and CDR2 is SVGAGI in the germline V gene. The CDR3 contains 15 residues. The CDR3 is CASIDRGATNEKLFF. In nucleotides, the CDR3 is TGTGCCAGCATCGACCGGGGGGCGACTAATGAAAAACTGTTTTTT.

On this clone: Other nucleotide sequences in the sample specify the same CDR3. This rearrangement joins TRBV7-2 to TRBJ1-1; D remains unclear. CDR1 is SGHTA, CDR2 FQGNSA, per germline. The V end lost 1 base, the J end lost 4 bases, and 10 bases lay between the germline ends. The CDR3 totals 14 residues. In DNA, the CDR3 is TGTGCCAGCAGCTTAGTCAGCGGAGGCACTGAAGCTTTCTTT. Protein product: CASSLVSGGTEAFF.

The V and J genes are TRBV19 and TRBJ1-4; 8 positions match TRBD1. Germline-derived CDR1 and CDR2 are LNHDA and SQIVND (reference sequence). V was pared by 1 base and J by 8 bases, with 3 bases of the junction left unmatched. The CDR3 extends over 14 amino acids. The CDR3 loop is CASSIGQGSEKLFF. Here the CDR3 DNA reads TGTGCCAGTAGTATAGGACAGGGGAGCGAAAAACTGTTTTTT.

This clone has a count of ten or more. The chain has TRBV2 and TRBJ2-1; D unclear. V lost 8 bases to trimming and J lost 9 bases, with 17 bases between them. The CDR3 consists of 13 residues. From germline, CDR1 is SNHLY and CDR2 FYNNEI. The CDR3, as DNA: TGTGCCAGCTCGCTTATCTTAGATGTTGAGCAGTTCTTC. It encodes CASSLILDVEQFF.